This TCR beta chain derives from a study of CD8+CD57+ T cells in acquired aplastic anemia. Study summary: Sorted CD4+ plus CD8+ cells gave DNA averaging about 3 ug. Healthy donors averaged around 10 million reads for CD4+ cells.

This clonotype was recorded many times. Its antigen is currently unknown. Study-level results: It was found that some 31 CD8+ CDR3 sequences were shared between patients and controls. The study found no significant CD8+ Simpson's diversity difference between patients and controls.

CDR1 and CDR2 from the germline V gene are MNHEY and SMNVEV (reference sequence). Trimming took 4 bases from V and 4 from J; bases not matched to a gene: 5. The CDR3 contains 16 residues. Genomic DNA acted as the template from which TCR beta VDJ combination and CDR3 sequence profiling were carried out. A single record per CDR3 protein comes from TCRdb applying MiXCR to the reads. The sample consists of 35,000 to 45,000 distinct CDR3 sequences, 65% to 80% of them appearing once. V usage is TRBV27 and J usage is TRBJ2-1; 12 nucleotides agree with TRBD2. The sequenced sample was sorted CD4+, CD8+, or CD8+CD57+ T cells (not recorded which) from PBMCs. The origin of this receptor is a human donor in good health, serving as a control. This CDR3 reads CASSSRLAGEYNEQFF. The CDR3, as DNA: TGTGCCAGCAGTTCGCGACTAGCGGGGGAATACAATGAGCAGTTCTTC.